Listed here are 32 T cell receptor beta chains from one sample, sequenced in a study of cytomegalovirus exposure and HLA in healthy donors. Primers: 60 Vbeta forward and 13 Jbeta reverse. This table comes from immunoSEQ multiplex PCR, and its TCRdb copy is limited to in-frame clones, with some not included. The sample includes about 140,000 clones, approximately 82% of them seen just once. The sequenced sample was PBMCs. The receptor source for this set is a woman aged 40 to 49 in good health and CMV-seronegative.

The chain recombines TRBV5-4 with TRBJ1-1; 7 nucleotides line up with TRBD1. In germline, CDR1 is SGHNT, CDR2 YYREEE (reference sequence). V shed 4 bases and J 1 base; nucleotides not matched to a gene: 7. The CDR3 has 15 residues. CDR3 bases: TGTGCCAGCAGCCCACCGGGACAGCCGAACACTGAAGCTTTCTTT. Its translation is CASSPPGQPNTEAFF.

The chain is built from TRBV7-2 and TRBJ2-1; the match to TRBD1 covers 8 bases. The junction had 12 bases not matched to a gene; V was cut back by 5 bases and J by 0 bases. The germline CDR1 and CDR2 sequences are SGHTA and FQGNSA. The CDR3 covers 18 residues. The CDR3 reads CASSQTSTGASSYNEQFF. In DNA form, the CDR3 reads TGTGCCAGCAGCCAAACCTCGACAGGGGCGAGCTCCTACAATGAGCAGTTCTTC.

To note about this clone: At one boundary the junction diverges from the germline segment, which might be a read error. The chain carries TRBV5-1 and TRBJ2-7; possible D gene TRBD2, 5 bases. The CDR3 extends over 16 amino acids. Germline lookup yields CDR1 SGHRS and CDR2 YFSETQ. CDR3 bases: TGCGCCAGCAGCTTGGCCCTCGGAGGAGGCTCCTACAAGCAGTACTTC. Amino acid sequence: CASSLALGGGSYKQYF.

This sequence joins TRBV13 and TRBJ1-2; possibly TRBD1 for D (5 bases). CDR3 length equals 12 residues. Germline V gene lookup returns CDR1 PRHDT and CDR2 FYEKMQ (reference sequence). Between the trimmed V and J ends, which lost 5 bases and 3 bases, there was a span of 7 bases. CDR3 region: CASSQGDYGYTF. CDR3 DNA: TGTGCCAGCAGCCAAGGGGACTATGGCTACACCTTC.

The chain couples TRBV7-8 to TRBJ2-7; 8 nucleotides agree with TRBD2. The V gene end was trimmed by 3 bases and the J gene end by 2 bases; junction bases not matched to a gene: 3. Germline V gives CDR1 SGHVS, CDR2 FQNEAQ. The CDR3 is made up of 14 amino acids. The CDR3 reads CASSFREGPYEQYF. CDR3 DNA: TGTGCCAGCAGCTTTCGGGAGGGCCCCTACGAGCAGTACTTC.

This rearrangement joins TRBV20-1 to TRBJ2-7, with D hard to call. Germline V lookup: CDR1 DFQATT, CDR2 SNEGSKA (reference sequence). The CDR3 spans 11 residues. V was cut by 6 bases and J by 0 bases, with 6 bases left in between. The CDR3 DNA reads as TGCAGTGCGGAGAGCTCCTACGAGCAGTACTTC. Protein product: CSAESSYEQYF.

This sequence joins TRBV7-2 and TRBJ2-3; no definite D call. The CDR3 consists of 15 residues. V gave up 4 bases and J gave up 3 bases, with 14 bases separating them. CDR1 and CDR2 from the germline V gene are SGHTA and FQGNSA. The CDR3 reads CASSSSVGATDTQYF. Here the CDR3 DNA reads TGTGCCAGCAGCTCGTCGGTGGGCGCGACAGATACGCAGTATTTT.

The chain combines TRBV13 with TRBJ1-6; no reliable D call. The CDR3 runs 17 residues. CDR1 and CDR2 (germline): PRHDT, FYEKMQ (reference sequence). V gave up 3 bases and J gave up 0 bases, with 12 bases separating them. The CDR3 DNA reads as TGTGCCAGCAGCTTCGGTACGGTGAGCTCCTATAATTCACCCCTCCACTTT. Amino acids: CASSFGTVSSYNSPLHF.

The table lists this clone with a count of one. The genes are TRBV5-1 and TRBJ2-7; weak D call: TRBD1 (5 bases). The V end lost 0 bases, the J end lost 0 bases, and 7 bases lay between the germline ends. The CDR3 extends over 14 amino acids. CDR1 and CDR2 (germline): SGHRS, YFSETQ. The DNA of the CDR3 is TGCGCCAGCAGCTTGGAGGGGCCCTCCTACGAGCAGTACTTC. Its translation: CASSLEGPSYEQYF.

This sequence joins TRBV7-2 and TRBJ2-3, with 8 bases matching TRBD2. CDR1 is SGHTA and CDR2 is FQGNSA in the germline V gene. The CDR3 totals 15 residues. Trimming removed 8 bases from V and 6 bases from J; junction bases left unmatched: 13. The CDR3 DNA follows: TGTGCCAGCGAGGGTCTTAGCGGGGAAGGTGATACGCAGTATTTT. Protein sequence: CASEGLSGEGDTQYF.

The chain joins TRBV28 to TRBJ1-1, with no clear D. Germline loops: CDR1 MDHEN, CDR2 SYDVKM. V dropped 5 bases and J dropped 3 bases, with 7 bases sitting between them. The CDR3 has 12 amino acids. CDR3 in amino acids: CASSPTHTEAFF. The CDR3 nucleotides are TGTGCCAGCAGTCCTACTCACACTGAAGCTTTCTTT.

The chain recombines TRBV7-2 with TRBJ2-3, with D possibly being TRBD1 (5 bases). V lost 3 bases to trimming and J lost 4 bases, with 11 bases between them. Germline CDR1 reads SGHTA; CDR2 reads FQGNSA. The CDR3 loop spans 14 amino acids. CDR3 coding DNA: TGTGCCAGCAGCTTCGTCAGGGAATCAGATACGCAGTATTTT. It codes for CASSFVRESDTQYF.

CDR3 sequence reads: CASSLGGGLDQPQHF. CDR3 nucleotide sequence: TGTGCCAGCAGCTTGGGGGGGGGACTAGATCAGCCCCAGCATTTT. V and J are TRBV5-4 and TRBJ1-5, with D maybe TRBD1 (5 bases). This CDR3 spans 15 amino acids. The ends were cut back, 0 bases at V and 5 bases at J, with 12 bases in the middle. Germline CDR1 reads SGHNT; CDR2 reads YYREEE (reference sequence).

This clone has a handful of counts. The chain has TRBV27 and TRBJ2-5; a weak D match, TRBD2 (6 bases). CDR3 size: 16 residues. Germline V lookup: CDR1 MNHEY, CDR2 SMNVEV (reference sequence). The V end was cut by 3 bases, the J end by 2 bases, with 16 bases between. This CDR3 is CASSFSPGLLQETQYF. CDR3 nucleotide sequence: TGTGCCAGCAGTTTCTCACCGGGACTGCTACAAGAGACCCAGTACTTC.

The chain is built from TRBV20-1 and TRBJ2-7; D is uncertain. The germline CDR1 and CDR2 sequences are DFQATT and SNEGSKA (reference sequence). This CDR3 comprises 10 residues. Trimming shortened V by 7 bases and J by 2 bases, and 6 bases separated the two germline ends. The CDR3: CSVLAYEQYF. In nucleotides, the CDR3 is TGCAGTGTCCTAGCCTACGAGCAGTACTTC.

J is TRBJ2-7 and V is TRBV18, with D perhaps matching TRBD1 (6 bases). Germline assignment: CDR1 KGHSH and CDR2 LQKENI. Trimming pared 3 bases from V and 7 bases from J, leaving 25 bases between. The length of the CDR3 is 17 residues. CDR3 residues: CASSPSIRTGLLGEQYF. The CDR3 nucleotides read TGTGCCAGCTCACCCTCCATCCGCACAGGGCTCTTGGGAGAGCAGTACTTC.

The chain employs TRBV6-5 and TRBJ2-7; 9 positions match TRBD1. Germline lookup yields CDR1 MNHEY and CDR2 SVGAGI. The CDR3 length is 14 residues. After removal of 4 bases from V and 3 bases from J, the junction contained 4 bases not matched to a gene. The CDR3: CASSSTGGFYEQYF. The CDR3 DNA reads as TGTGCCAGCAGTTCGACAGGGGGTTTCTACGAGCAGTACTTC.

The V call is TRBV7-9, the J call TRBJ1-2; D is unresolved. Germline V CDR1 and CDR2: SEHNR, FQNEAQ (reference sequence). The CDR3 is made up of 12 amino acids. The V end was cut by 1 base, the J end by 6 bases, with 6 bases between. CDR3 protein: CASSLDADGYTF. DNA for the CDR3: TGTGCCAGCAGCTTAGATGCAGATGGCTACACCTTC.

V is TRBV4-1 and J is TRBJ2-2, with 13 bases lining up with TRBD2. This CDR3 comprises 17 residues. CDR1 is MGHRA and CDR2 is YSYEKL in the germline V gene. The V segment lost 4 bases and the J segment 7 bases; nucleotides outside the gene matches: 9. The chain's CDR3 is CASSPLGLAGVGGELFF. CDR3 nucleotide sequence: TGCGCCAGCAGCCCCCTCGGACTAGCGGGAGTCGGCGGGGAGCTGTTTTTT.

The V call is TRBV28, the J call TRBJ2-7; 12 bases are shared with TRBD1. Germline values: CDR1 MDHEN, CDR2 SYDVKM. The CDR3 runs to 20 residues. The trim removed 3 bases at V and 1 base at J, leaving 16 bases unmatched. In nucleotides, the CDR3 is TGTGCCAGCAGTTTTATCCCTCACTGGGGACAGGGGGCGCCTTCCTACGAGCAGTACTTC. Translated, it gives CASSFIPHWGQGAPSYEQYF.

This clone was observed a handful of times. The rearrangement links TRBV5-1 to TRBJ1-5, with TRBD1 matching 7 bases. CDR1 is SGHRS and CDR2 is YFSETQ in the germline V gene. Losses at the gene ends were 0 bases for V and 6 bases for J; bases not matched to a gene: 12. The CDR3 has 17 amino acids. CDR3: CASSLEGLKGAGQPQHF. CDR3 in DNA: TGCGCCAGCAGCTTGGAGGGTCTCAAGGGGGCCGGTCAGCCCCAGCATTTT.

A word on this clone: Other DNA sequences in the sample encode the same CDR3. The chain uses TRBV19 and TRBJ2-3, with D possibly matching TRBD1 (7 bases). Germline assignment: CDR1 LNHDA and CDR2 SQIVND (reference sequence). The V gene lost 7 bases and the J gene lost 6 bases, with 17 bases spanning the gap. This CDR3 contains 14 residues. CDR3 in amino acids: CASNAQGGADTQYF. Here the CDR3 DNA reads TGTGCCAGTAATGCGCAGGGGGGTGCGGATACGCAGTATTTT.

The rearrangement joins TRBV11-3 to TRBJ1-3, with a weak D call TRBD1 (6 bases). This CDR3 region has 16 residues. CDR1 and CDR2 (germline): SGHNT, YENEEA. Trimming stripped 5 bases from V and 3 bases from J, with 17 bases between. DNA of the CDR3: TGTGCCAGCAGCCCTAATGCGGGGGCAAGTGGAAACACCATATATTTT. Residues: CASSPNAGASGNTIYF.

This clone has more than one count but fewer than ten. V and J are TRBV6-5 and TRBJ2-1, with D tentatively TRBD2 (6 bases). Looked up from germline, CDR1 is MNHEY and CDR2 is SVGAGI. The CDR3 sequence is 13 residues long. Trimming left V 6 bases short and J 3 bases short, with 9 bases between. CDR3 region: CASRPDYYNEQFF. The CDR3 coding sequence is TGTGCCAGCAGGCCGGACTACTACAATGAGCAGTTCTTC.

This chain joins TRBV28 and TRBJ2-3, with a possible D match to TRBD2 (5 bases). V was cut by 2 bases and J by 2 bases, with 5 bases left in between. CDR1 is MDHEN and CDR2 is SYDVKM in the germline V gene. This CDR3 comprises 13 residues. CDR3 region: CASSLLATDTQYF. For the CDR3, the DNA is TGTGCCAGCAGTTTACTAGCCACAGATACGCAGTATTTT.

V gene TRBV20-1 combines with J gene TRBJ1-1, with D uncertain. Germline lookup yields CDR1 DFQATT and CDR2 SNEGSKA (reference sequence). The V gene lost 2 bases and the J gene lost 4 bases, with 5 bases spanning the gap. The CDR3 sequence is 11 residues long. CDR3 bases: TGCAGTGCTAGAACCAGCACTGAAGCTTTCTTT. Encoded protein: CSARTSTEAFF.

The chain recombines TRBV5-4 with TRBJ2-1; a weak D match, TRBD1 (5 bases). The CDR3 extends over 15 amino acids. V lost 4 bases and J lost 3, with 14 bases in between. CDR1 and CDR2 (germline): SGHNT, YYREEE (reference sequence). This CDR3 is CASSIDQGHYNEQFF. The CDR3 nucleotides read TGTGCCAGCAGCATTGACCAGGGCCACTACAATGAGCAGTTCTTC.

The V call is TRBV7-8, the J call TRBJ2-2; perhaps TRBD2 as D (6 bases). Between the trimmed V and J ends, which lost 0 bases and 6 bases, there was a span of 17 bases. Germline-derived CDR1 and CDR2 are SGHVS and FQNEAQ. This CDR3 region has 17 residues. The CDR3 reads CASSLARASVIAGELFF. The CDR3 DNA reads TGTGCCAGCAGCTTAGCGAGGGCTAGCGTGATTGCCGGGGAGCTGTTTTTT.

The chain carries TRBV5-1 and TRBJ2-1, with D maybe TRBD2 (5 bases). V shed 0 bases and J shed 9 bases, with 7 bases lying between them. Germline V gene lookup returns CDR1 SGHRS and CDR2 YFSETQ. The CDR3 length is 12 residues. CDR3 nucleotide sequence: TGCGCCAGCAGCTTGGCCCGGGGTGAGCAGTTCTTC. Encoded protein: CASSLARGEQFF. Drawing the rest from reference TRBV5-1 and TRBJ2-1, the complete variable domain is KAGVTQTPRYLIKTRGQQVTLSCSPISGHRSVSWYQQTPGQGLQFLFEYFSETQRNKGNFPGRFSGRQFSNSRSEMNVSTLELGDSALYLCASSLARGEQFFGPGTRLTVL.

The chain couples TRBV28 to TRBJ2-5; D not certain. This CDR3 spans 14 amino acids. The V and J ends lost 1 base and 1 base respectively, with 7 bases between them. Germline V gives CDR1 MDHEN, CDR2 SYDVKM. The DNA of the CDR3 is TGTGCCAGCAGTTTATCTTACAGCCAAGAGACCCAGTACTTC. Translating it yields CASSLSYSQETQYF.

V is TRBV18 and J is TRBJ2-1, with 7 nucleotides matching TRBD1. The ends lost 3 bases at V and 3 bases at J; junction bases unmatched: 5. CDR1 and CDR2 from the germline V gene are KGHSH and LQKENI. The CDR3 runs 15 residues. The CDR3 DNA follows: TGTGCCAGCTCACCTACAGGGGCTGGCTACAATGAGCAGTTCTTC. Amino acids: CASSPTGAGYNEQFF. Using reference TRBV18 and TRBJ2-1 for the parts outside the CDR3, the full variable domain is NAGVMQNPRHLVRRRGQEARLRCSPMKGHSHVYWYRQLPEEGLKFMVYLQKENIIDESGMPKERFSAEFPKEGPSILRIQQVVRGDSAAYFCASSPTGAGYNEQFFGPGTRLTVL.

The V call is TRBV5-1, the J call TRBJ2-2; tentatively, D is TRBD1 (6 bases). Per germline, CDR1 SGHRS and CDR2 YFSETQ. The CDR3 consists of 15 residues. V dropped 2 bases and J dropped 2 bases, with 10 bases sitting between them. Written as DNA, the CDR3 is TGCGCCAGCAGCTTCCCGACAGGAAACACCGGGGAGCTGTTTTTT. Its translation is CASSFPTGNTGELFF.